This TCR beta chain was identified during a study of blood T cell repertoires in COVID-19. Study information: Nucleic acid was either cDNA or gDNA, and it came from T cells, B-cell-depleted T cells, or PBMCs.

Many counts were recorded for this clone. With 5 bases removed from V and 0 bases from J, the gap between germline ends came to 12 bases. CDR1 and CDR2 (germline): KGHDR, SFDVKD. The CDR3 totals 15 residues. Original methodology: For nucleated cells, counts were estimated from reference gene primer amplification. Libraries were prepared by immunoSEQ multiplex PCR; TCRdb keeps only in-frame clonotypes and omits some of them. From that table come the V and J calls and clone size; the DNA was used to work out D and trimming. This sample has over 200,000 clones, with around nine tenths found just once. The chain employs TRBV24-1 and TRBJ1-1, with D perhaps TRBD1 (6 bases). The sequence came from a woman aged 60-75 years with acute or convalescent COVID-19. Input material: peripheral blood. The CDR3 nucleotides are TGTGCCACCAGTGGCCCCGGGACAATGAACACTGAAGCTTTCTTT. The encoded protein is CATSGPGTMNTEAFF.